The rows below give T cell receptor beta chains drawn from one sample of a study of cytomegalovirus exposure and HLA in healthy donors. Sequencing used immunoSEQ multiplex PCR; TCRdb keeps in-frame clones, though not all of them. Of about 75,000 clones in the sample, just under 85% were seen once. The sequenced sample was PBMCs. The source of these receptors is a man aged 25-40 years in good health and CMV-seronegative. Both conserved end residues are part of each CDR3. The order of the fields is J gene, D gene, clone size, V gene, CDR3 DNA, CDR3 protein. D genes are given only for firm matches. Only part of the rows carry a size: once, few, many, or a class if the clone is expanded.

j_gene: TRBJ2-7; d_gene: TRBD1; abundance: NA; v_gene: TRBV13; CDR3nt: TGTGCCAGCAGCAAATCGTATCGGGGACAGGGCTACGAGCAGTACTTC; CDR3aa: CASSKSYRGQGYEQYF
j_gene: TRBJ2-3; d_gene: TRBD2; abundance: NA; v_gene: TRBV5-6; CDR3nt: TGTGCCAGCAGCTTGGGGGCGGGAGCAGGCACAGATACGCAGTATTTT; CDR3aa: CASSLGAGAGTDTQYF
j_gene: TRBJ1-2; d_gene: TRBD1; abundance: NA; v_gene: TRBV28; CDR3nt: TGTGCCAGCAGTTCGCCGGGACAGGGGTATAGTAGCTATGGCTACACCTTC; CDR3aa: CASSSPGQGYSSYGYTF
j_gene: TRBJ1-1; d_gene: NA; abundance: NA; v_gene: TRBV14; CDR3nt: TGTGCCAGCAGCCAAGATCGCCCAGGGATGACTGAAGCTTTCTTT; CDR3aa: CASSQDRPGMTEAFF
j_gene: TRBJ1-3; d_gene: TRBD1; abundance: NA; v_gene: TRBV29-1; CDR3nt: TGCAGCGTTAAACAGGGGCCGGGAAACACCATATATTTT; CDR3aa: CSVKQGPGNTIYF
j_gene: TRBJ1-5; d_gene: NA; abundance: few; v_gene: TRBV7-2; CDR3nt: TGTGCCAGCAGCTTATACGCGCCGGCGGGGCCCCAGCATTTT; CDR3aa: CASSLYAPAGPQHF
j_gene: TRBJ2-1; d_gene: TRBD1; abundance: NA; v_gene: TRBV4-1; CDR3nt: TGCGCCAGCAGCCACAACAGGGGTGAGCAGTTCTTC; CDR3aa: CASSHNRGEQFF
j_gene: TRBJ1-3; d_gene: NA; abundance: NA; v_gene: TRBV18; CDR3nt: TGTGCCAGCTCACCTTTTGCGGGGCAGGACTCTGGAAACACCATATATTTT; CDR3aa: CASSPFAGQDSGNTIYF
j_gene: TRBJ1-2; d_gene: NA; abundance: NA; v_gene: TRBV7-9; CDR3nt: TGTGCCAGCAGCTTTCCGGTTGCATACTATGGCTACACCTTC; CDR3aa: CASSFPVAYYGYTF
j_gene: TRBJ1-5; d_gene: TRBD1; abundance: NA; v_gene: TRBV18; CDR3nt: TGTGCCAGCTCCCGCGCGGGGGACAGGGAATCTGGGCAGCCCCAGCATTTT; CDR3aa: CASSRAGDRESGQPQHF
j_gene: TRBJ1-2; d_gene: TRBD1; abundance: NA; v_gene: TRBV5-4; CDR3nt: TGTGCCAGCAGACTTCAGGGACAGGGCCTGCGCTATGGCTACACCTTC; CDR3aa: CASRLQGQGLRYGYTF
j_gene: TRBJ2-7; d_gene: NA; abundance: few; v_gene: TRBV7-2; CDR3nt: TGTGCCAGCAGCTCACGACAGAGGAACGAGCAGTACTTC; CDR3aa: CASSSRQRNEQYF
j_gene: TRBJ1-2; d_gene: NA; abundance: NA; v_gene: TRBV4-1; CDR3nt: TGCGCCAGCAGCCAAGAAGCCCCACTTAACTATGGCTACACCTTC; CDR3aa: CASSQEAPLNYGYTF
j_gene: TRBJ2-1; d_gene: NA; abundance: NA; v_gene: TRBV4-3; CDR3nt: TGCGCCAGCAGCCCTCAAAGGTCAGGGCCCCCCTACAATGAGCAGTTCTTC; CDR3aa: CASSPQRSGPPYNEQFF
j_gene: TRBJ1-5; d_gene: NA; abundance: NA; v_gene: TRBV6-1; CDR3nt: TGTGCCAGCAGTGAAGTCAACAATCAGCCCCAGCATTTT; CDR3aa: CASSEVNNQPQHF
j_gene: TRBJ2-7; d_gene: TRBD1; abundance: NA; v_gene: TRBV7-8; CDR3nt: TGTGCCAGCAGCCCCACCCCCGGGACAGCTTCCTACGAGCAGTACTTC; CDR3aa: CASSPTPGTASYEQYF
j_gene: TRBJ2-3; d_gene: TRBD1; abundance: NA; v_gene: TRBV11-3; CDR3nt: TGTGCCAGCAGCTTTGAGGGGGCCACAGATACGCAGTATTTT; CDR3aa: CASSFEGATDTQYF
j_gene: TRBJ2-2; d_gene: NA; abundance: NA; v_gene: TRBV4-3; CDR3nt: TGCGCCAGCAGCCAAGCCCTCGACACCGGGGAGCTGTTTTTT; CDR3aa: CASSQALDTGELFF
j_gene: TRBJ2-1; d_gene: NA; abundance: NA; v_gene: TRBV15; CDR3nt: TGTGCCACCAGCAGACTCCACTCGACTGCTAGCTCCTACAATGAGCAGTTCTTC; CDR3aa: CATSRLHSTASSYNEQFF
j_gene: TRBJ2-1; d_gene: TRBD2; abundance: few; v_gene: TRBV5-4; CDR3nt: TGTGCCAGCAGCTCCGGGACTAGCGGGGGTTTCGAGCAGTTCTTC; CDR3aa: CASSSGTSGGFEQFF
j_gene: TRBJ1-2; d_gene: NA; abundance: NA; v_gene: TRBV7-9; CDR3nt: TGTGCCAGCAGCCTGGTCGGGTCACGCGGTGGCTACACCTTC; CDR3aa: CASSLVGSRGGYTF
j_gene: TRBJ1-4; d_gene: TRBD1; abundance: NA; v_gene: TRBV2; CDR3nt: TGTGCCACCGGGGGACAGGGGCCCGAAAAACTGTTTTTT; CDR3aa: CATGGQGPEKLFF
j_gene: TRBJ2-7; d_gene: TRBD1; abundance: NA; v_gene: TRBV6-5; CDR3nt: TGTGCCAGCAGCTCCACAGGGGTAACAAGACACGAGCAGTACTTC; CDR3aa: CASSSTGVTRHEQYF
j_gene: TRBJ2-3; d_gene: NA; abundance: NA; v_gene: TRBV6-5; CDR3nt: TGTGCCAGCACAGGCCCACGCGAAGATACGCAGTATTTT; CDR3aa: CASTGPREDTQYF
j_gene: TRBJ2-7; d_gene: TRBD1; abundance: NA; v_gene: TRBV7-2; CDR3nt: TGTGCCAGCAGCTCCGCGTACCGGGACAGGGCTCGCGAGCAGTACTTC; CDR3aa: CASSSAYRDRAREQYF
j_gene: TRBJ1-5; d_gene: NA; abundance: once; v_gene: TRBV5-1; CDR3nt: TGCGCCAGCAGCTTGGAAGGGGCCGGTGGGCCCCAGCATTTT; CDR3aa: CASSLEGAGGPQHF
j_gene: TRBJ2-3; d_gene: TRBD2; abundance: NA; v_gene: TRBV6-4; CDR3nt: TGTGCCAGCAGTGCGGTAGCGGGGACGGGGGATACGCAGTATTTT; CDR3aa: CASSAVAGTGDTQYF
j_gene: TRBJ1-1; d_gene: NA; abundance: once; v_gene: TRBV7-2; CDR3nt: TGTGCCACCAATCACGGGGAGAACACTGAAGCTTTCTTT; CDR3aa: CATNHGENTEAFF
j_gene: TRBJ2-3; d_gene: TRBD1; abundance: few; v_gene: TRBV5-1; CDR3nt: TGCGCCAGCAGCTTGGTACCGGGACAGGGGACAGATACGCAGTATTTT; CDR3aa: CASSLVPGQGTDTQYF
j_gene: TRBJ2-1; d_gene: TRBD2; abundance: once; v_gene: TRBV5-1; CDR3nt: TGCGCCAGCAGCTCGGACGGGGTGGGCGGGGGCTACAATGAGCAGTTCTTC; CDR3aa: CASSSDGVGGGYNEQFF
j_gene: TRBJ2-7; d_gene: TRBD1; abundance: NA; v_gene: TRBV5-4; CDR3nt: TGTGCCAGCAGCTCCGGGACAGGCGAATCCAAGCAGTACTTC; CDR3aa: CASSSGTGESKQYF
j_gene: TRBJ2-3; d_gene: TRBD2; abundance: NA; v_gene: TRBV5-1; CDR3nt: TGCGCCAGCAGCTTGGGACTAGCGACAGATACGCAGTATTTT; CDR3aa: CASSLGLATDTQYF
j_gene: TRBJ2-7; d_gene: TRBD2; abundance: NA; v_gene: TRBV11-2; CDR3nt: TGTGCCAGCGACGTGGCGGGGGGGCACTACGAGCAGTACTTC; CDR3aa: CASDVAGGHYEQYF
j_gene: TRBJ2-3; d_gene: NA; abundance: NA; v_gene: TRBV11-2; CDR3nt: TGTGCCAGCAGCTTCTCGGGGGGCCGTGGCACAGATACGCAGTATTTT; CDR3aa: CASSFSGGRGTDTQYF
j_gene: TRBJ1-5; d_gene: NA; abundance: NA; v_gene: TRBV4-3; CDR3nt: TGCGCCAGCAGCCAAGATTATGAGACAGGTGAACAGCCCCAGCATTTT; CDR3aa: CASSQDYETGEQPQHF
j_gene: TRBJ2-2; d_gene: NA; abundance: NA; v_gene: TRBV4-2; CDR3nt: TGTGCCAGCAGCCAAGATCGGAGGGGCACCGGGGAGCTGTTTTTT; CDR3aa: CASSQDRRGTGELFF
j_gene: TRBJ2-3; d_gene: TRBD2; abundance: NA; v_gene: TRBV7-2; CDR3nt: TGTGCCAGCAGCTTTTCAGGGACTAACATCTGGGGAGATACGCAGTATTTT; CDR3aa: CASSFSGTNIWGDTQYF
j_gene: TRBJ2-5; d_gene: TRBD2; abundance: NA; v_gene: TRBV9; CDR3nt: TGTGCCAGCAGCGTAGTGGCTAGCGGAGGGCCCCAGTACTTC; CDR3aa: CASSVVASGGPQYF
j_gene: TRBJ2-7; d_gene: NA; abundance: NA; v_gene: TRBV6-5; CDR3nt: TGTGCCAGCAGTCCCTCCCGGGGGAACTCCTACGAGCAGTACTTC; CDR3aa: CASSPSRGNSYEQYF
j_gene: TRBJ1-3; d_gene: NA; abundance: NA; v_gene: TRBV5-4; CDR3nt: TGTGCCAGCAGCTTGGATCAGGGTAGCGGAAACACCATATATTTT; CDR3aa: CASSLDQGSGNTIYF
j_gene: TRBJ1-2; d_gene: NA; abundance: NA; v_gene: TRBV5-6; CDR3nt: TGTGCCAGCACCCCTTTGGTGGGCCACTATGGCTACACCTTC; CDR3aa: CASTPLVGHYGYTF
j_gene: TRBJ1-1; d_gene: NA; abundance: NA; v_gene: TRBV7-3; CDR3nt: TGTGCCAGCAGCTTAGGGGGGGCCACTGAAGCTTTCTTT; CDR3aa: CASSLGGATEAFF
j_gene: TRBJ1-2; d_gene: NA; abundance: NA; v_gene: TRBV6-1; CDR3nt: TGTGCCAGCAGTGAACTGTCCGTTGAGGGTTTC; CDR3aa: CASSELSVEGF
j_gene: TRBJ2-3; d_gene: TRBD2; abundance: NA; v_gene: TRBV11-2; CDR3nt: TGTGCCAGCAGCTTAGCCGCGGGACTAGTCACAGATACGCAGTATTTT; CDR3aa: CASSLAAGLVTDTQYF
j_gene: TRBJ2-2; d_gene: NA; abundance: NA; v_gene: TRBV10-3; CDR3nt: TGTGCCATCAGTGTAGAGGGGGAGAACACCGGGGAGCTGTTTTTT; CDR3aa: CAISVEGENTGELFF
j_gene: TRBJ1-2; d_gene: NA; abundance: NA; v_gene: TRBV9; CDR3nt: TGTGCCAGCAGCGGGGGAGAGGGCTATGGCTACACCTTC; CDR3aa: CASSGGEGYGYTF
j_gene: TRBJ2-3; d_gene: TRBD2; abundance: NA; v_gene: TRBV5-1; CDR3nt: TGCGCCAGCAGCCCGGGGACTAGCGGGAACACAGATACGCAGTATTTT; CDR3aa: CASSPGTSGNTDTQYF
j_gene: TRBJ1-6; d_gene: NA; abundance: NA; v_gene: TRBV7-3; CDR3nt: TGTGCCAGCAGCTTGGGGGCCACCTATAATTCACCCCTCCACTTT; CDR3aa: CASSLGATYNSPLHF
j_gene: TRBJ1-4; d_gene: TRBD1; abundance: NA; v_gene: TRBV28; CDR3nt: TGTGCCAGCAGGTCAACAGGGGTCGGACTGTTTTTT; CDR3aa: CASRSTGVGLFF
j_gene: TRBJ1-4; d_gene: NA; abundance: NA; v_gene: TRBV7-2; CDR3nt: TGTGCCAGCAGCTTAGATCGGTTGTACGAAAAACTGTTTTTT; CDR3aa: CASSLDRLYEKLFF
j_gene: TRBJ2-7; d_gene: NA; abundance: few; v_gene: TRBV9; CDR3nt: TGTGCCAGCAGCGTAGTTGGAGTTGGGGAGCAGTACTTC; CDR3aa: CASSVVGVGEQYF
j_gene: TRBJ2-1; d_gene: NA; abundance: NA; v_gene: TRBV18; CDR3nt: TGTGCCAGCTCACCAGGCGGGGGCGATGAGCAGTTCTTC; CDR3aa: CASSPGGGDEQFF
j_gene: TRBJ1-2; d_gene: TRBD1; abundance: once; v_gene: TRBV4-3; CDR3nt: TGCGCCAGCAGCCAAGGGACAGGGGTGCTCGGCTATGGCTACACCTTC; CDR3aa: CASSQGTGVLGYGYTF